The 23 T cell receptor beta chains below all came from one sample that was sequenced in a study of Graves' ophthalmopathy and Graves' hyperthyroidism. Researchers took RNA transcripts and amplified TCR beta CDR3 regions from them. Scientists carried out first-round RT-PCR using HTBI primers and then a second-round multiplex PCR. TCRdb reprocessed the multiplex PCR reads via MiXCR and lists one record per CDR3 protein. The sample has approximately 210,000 distinct CDR3 sequences; roughly 27% are singletons. The sample was peripheral blood. These receptors were taken from a man in his forties or fifties with Graves' ophthalmopathy.

The rearrangement joins TRBV15 to TRBJ2-7; 12 bases fit TRBD2. Germline V CDR1 and CDR2: LNHNV, YYDKDF (reference sequence). V lost 0 bases to trimming and J lost 6 bases; unmatched junction nucleotides: 3. The CDR3 loop spans 15 amino acids. In DNA form, the CDR3 reads TGTGCCACCAGCAGAGAGGCGACTAGCGGGAGCGAGCAGTACTTC. As protein: CATSREATSGSEQYF.

This clonotype was observed at least ten times. CDR3 amino acids: CASSLAALTSGKETQYF. In nucleotides, the CDR3 is TGTGCCAGCAGTTTAGCGGCCTTGACTAGCGGTAAAGAGACCCAGTACTTC. V and J are TRBV12-3 or TRBV12-4 and TRBJ2-5; 9 bases agree with TRBD2. After removal of 0 bases from V and 3 bases from J, the junction contained 8 bases not matched to a gene. The CDR3 is 17 residues long.

At least ten counts were recorded for this clonotype. The gene calls are TRBV12-3 or TRBV12-4 and TRBJ1-2; no firm D call. V lost 6 bases and J 0 bases, leaving 14 bases between the germline ends. The CDR3 has 15 residues. Written as DNA, the CDR3 is TGTGCCAGCAGAAATCCGAACCGTCCTAACTATGGCTACACCTTC. It specifies CASRNPNRPNYGYTF.

This chain uses TRBV6-5 with TRBJ1-2, with 7 bases identical to TRBD1. Trimming took 4 bases from V and 3 from J; bases not matched to a gene: 5. This CDR3 region has 14 residues. Germline V gene data show CDR1 as MNHEY and CDR2 as SVGAGI. DNA for the CDR3: TGTGCCAGCAGTTTCGGAGGGGGCGACTATGGCTACACCTTC. It yields the protein CASSFGGGDYGYTF.

The chain couples TRBV6-2 or TRBV6-3 to TRBJ1-2, with a weak D call TRBD1 (6 bases). The CDR3 is 12 amino acids. Germline CDR1 MNHEY, CDR2 SVGEGT. V was cut by 11 bases and J by 3 bases, with 13 bases left in between. In nucleotides, the CDR3 is TGTGCCGGAGGGGGGGACCACTATGGCTACACCTTC. Amino acids: CAGGGDHYGYTF.

This clonotype was seen many times. The chain has TRBV27 and TRBJ1-5; tentative D call: TRBD1 (6 bases). Germline V gives CDR1 MNHEY, CDR2 SMNVEV (reference sequence). CDR3 size: 13 residues. V dropped 2 bases and J dropped 6 bases, with 8 bases sitting between them. The CDR3 DNA is TGTGCCAGCAGTTTAGTAGGGGGTCAGCCCCAGCATTTT. Its protein is CASSLVGGQPQHF.

This clonotype was recorded at least ten times. This chain uses TRBV2 with TRBJ2-5; 11 positions match TRBD2. The J segment lost 2 bases and the V segment lost 8 bases, leaving 16 bases of the junction unmatched. Germline loops: CDR1 SNHLY, CDR2 FYNNEI. The CDR3 has 18 residues. The CDR3 DNA reads as TGTGCCAGCCGGACAGGGCGGACTAGCGGGCCCGATCAAGAGACCCAGTACTTC. Protein product: CASRTGRTSGPDQETQYF.

This clonotype was counted many times. The chain joins TRBV28 to TRBJ1-6; D unresolved. Per germline, CDR1 MDHEN and CDR2 SYDVKM. CDR3 length equals 13 residues. The V and J ends lost 10 bases and 7 bases respectively, with 14 bases between them. The CDR3 DNA follows: TGTGCCACCTGTATGGGCCTAAATTCACCCCTCCACTTT. Amino acid sequence: CATCMGLNSPLHF.

This clonotype came up a few times. The gene calls are TRBV6-2 or TRBV6-3 and TRBJ2-7; 7 bases line up with TRBD1. V lost 0 bases and J lost 0; bases outside the gene matches: 8. From germline, CDR1 is MNHEY and CDR2 SVGEGT. The CDR3 is 17 residues long. CDR3 sequence: CASSYSATGVSSYEQYF. Here the CDR3 DNA reads TGTGCCAGCAGTTACTCAGCTACAGGGGTAAGCTCCTACGAGCAGTACTTC.

This chain uses TRBV27 with TRBJ1-2, with TRBD1 matching over 8 bases. With V trimmed by 6 bases and J by 4 bases, 13 bases remained unmatched. The CDR3 has 16 residues. CDR1 and CDR2 (germline): MNHEY, SMNVEV (reference sequence). The CDR3 protein is CASSNEPGGASYGYTF. The CDR3 nucleotides read TGTGCCAGCAGCAACGAACCAGGGGGCGCGTCCTATGGCTACACCTTC.

This clonotype was counted many times. The V call is TRBV20-1, the J call TRBJ1-6; TRBD1 matches 9 bases. This CDR3 contains 14 residues. Trimming cost V 4 bases and J 7 bases; bases outside gene matches: 5. From germline, CDR1 is DFQATT and CDR2 SNEGSKA (reference sequence). Here the CDR3 reads CSATPTGGNSPLHF. The CDR3 nucleotides read TGCAGTGCTACACCCACAGGGGGCAATTCACCCCTCCACTTT.

Ten or more counts support this clonotype. V is TRBV28 and J is TRBJ2-7, with 7 bases matching TRBD2. The CDR3 is 15 residues long. Per the germline V gene, CDR1 is MDHEN and CDR2 is SYDVKM. V shed 4 bases, J shed 2 bases, and the junction held 8 bases outside the gene matches. The CDR3 DNA reads TGTGCCAGCAGTTCGGGGGGTAGGCCTACCTACGAGCAGTACTTC. This translates into CASSSGGRPTYEQYF.

This clonotype was detected ten times or more. This chain connects TRBV11-2 to TRBJ2-2; D remains ambiguous. The CDR3 totals 13 residues. Germline CDR1 is SGHAT and CDR2 is FQNNGV. V was pared by 4 bases and J by 6 bases, with 9 bases between. The CDR3 DNA follows: TGTGCCAGCAGCTCCCCCCAGTCCGGGGAGCTGTTTTTT. Protein product: CASSSPQSGELFF.

This clonotype appeared a few times. The chain is built from TRBV28 and TRBJ2-5, with 9 nucleotides matching TRBD1. This CDR3 is built from 16 residues. CDR1 and CDR2 from the germline V gene are MDHEN and SYDVKM. V was pared by 3 bases and J by 3 bases, with 8 bases of the junction left unmatched. Here the CDR3 DNA reads TGTGCCAGCAGTTTCCGCGACAGGGGGACTAAAGAGACCCAGTACTTC. Translating it yields CASSFRDRGTKETQYF.

This clonotype was seen many times. The chain couples TRBV5-1 to TRBJ2-2; 9 bases are shared with TRBD2. This CDR3 has 17 amino acids. Trimming took 5 bases from V and 1 from J; bases not matched to a gene: 9. Germline lookup yields CDR1 SGHRS and CDR2 YFSETQ. DNA of the CDR3: TGCGCCAGCAGAGGGGCTAGCGGGACCGTGAACACCGGGGAGCTGTTTTTT. It codes for CASRGASGTVNTGELFF. The whole variable domain, remainder taken from reference TRBV5-1 and TRBJ2-2, is KAGVTQTPRYLIKTRGQQVTLSCSPISGHRSVSWYQQTPGQGLQFLFEYFSETQRNKGNFPGRFSGRQFSNSRSEMNVSTLELGDSALYLCASRGASGTVNTGELFFGEGSRLTVL.

This clonotype was seen at least ten times. The chain is built from TRBV5-5 and TRBJ2-5, with TRBD1 matching 7 bases. Germline CDR1 reads SGHKS; CDR2 reads YYEKEE (reference sequence). Trimming cost V 4 bases and J 3 bases; bases outside gene matches: 9. CDR3 length: 15 residues. CDR3 in amino acids: CASSPTGQRKETQYF. The DNA for the CDR3 is TGTGCCAGCAGCCCCACGGGACAGAGAAAAGAGACCCAGTACTTC.

Many counts were recorded for this clonotype. The chain couples TRBV14 to TRBJ2-5, with 7 bases that match TRBD2. J was trimmed by 2 bases and V by 6 bases; bases with no gene match: 9. This CDR3 region has 15 residues. Germline CDR1 reads SGHDN; CDR2 reads FVKESK. CDR3 protein: CASSRGSGPQETQYF. CDR3 bases: TGTGCCAGCAGTCGAGGTAGCGGGCCGCAAGAGACCCAGTACTTC. Full variable domain (remainder filled in from reference TRBV14 and TRBJ2-5): EAGVTQFPSHSVIEKGQTVTLRCDPISGHDNLYWYRRVMGKEIKFLLHFVKESKQDESGMPNNRFLAERTGGTYSTLKVQPAELEDSGVYFCASSRGSGPQETQYFGPGTRLLVL.

This chain's CDR3 is CASSITGHLYEQYF. In nucleotides, the CDR3 is TGTGCCAGTAGTATCACGGGACATCTCTACGAGCAGTACTTC. The chain uses TRBV19 and TRBJ2-7; TRBD1 is a possible D gene (6 bases). CDR1 is LNHDA and CDR2 is SQIVND in the germline V gene (reference sequence). V dropped 3 bases and J dropped 3 bases, with 12 bases sitting between them. CDR3 size: 14 residues.

This chain joins TRBV14 and TRBJ2-7; D might be TRBD1 (5 bases). V was trimmed by 4 bases and J by 4 bases, leaving 11 bases between them. The CDR3 sequence is 13 residues long. Germline lookup yields CDR1 SGHDN and CDR2 FVKESK. CDR3 in amino acids: CASSRQIAYEQYF. In nucleotides, the CDR3 is TGTGCCAGCAGCCGACAGATCGCATACGAGCAGTACTTC.

Ten or more counts support this clonotype. The chain employs TRBV6-5 and TRBJ1-2, with D maybe TRBD1 (6 bases). The CDR3 spans 13 residues. Germline CDR1 MNHEY, CDR2 SVGAGI. V dropped 6 bases and J dropped 8 bases, with 16 bases sitting between them. CDR3 in amino acids: CASRTPGAWGYTF. As DNA, the CDR3 is TGTGCCAGCAGAACACCGGGGGCCTGGGGCTACACCTTC.

This chain uses TRBV6-1 with TRBJ2-2; 9 bases line up with TRBD2. The CDR3 contains 14 residues. Germline V CDR1 and CDR2: MNHNS, SASEGT. J gave up 5 bases and V 8 bases, and 6 bases lay outside the gene matches. CDR3 residues: CASDSGSGTGELFF. CDR3 bases: TGTGCCAGCGATAGCGGGAGTGGGACCGGGGAGCTGTTTTTT.

In its sample, this clonotype was seen many times. The chain employs TRBV6-1 and TRBJ2-5, with unresolved D. The V and J ends lost 5 bases and 7 bases respectively, with 11 bases between them. The germline gives CDR1 MNHNS, CDR2 SASEGT. The CDR3 contains 12 residues. CDR3 residues: CASSTYSLTQYF. The CDR3 DNA follows: TGTGCCAGCAGTACGTACTCGTTGACCCAGTACTTC.

This clonotype was counted at least ten times. This chain links TRBV2 with TRBJ2-6; 9 nucleotides align to TRBD1. This CDR3 has 16 residues. The germline gives CDR1 SNHLY, CDR2 FYNNEI. Losses at the gene ends were 4 bases for V and 3 bases for J; bases not matched to a gene: 4. The CDR3 sequence: CASSGTGGVGANVLTF. DNA for the CDR3: TGTGCCAGCAGTGGTACAGGGGGCGTTGGGGCCAACGTCCTGACTTTC.